Here is one T cell receptor (beta chain) with its context. Its antigen is undetermined. The V gene's germline CDR1 is MNHEY and CDR2 SVGAGI. The CDR3 sequence is 15 residues long. V lost 0 bases to trimming and J lost 4 bases; unmatched junction nucleotides: 3. The data were obtained in a study of Ad26.COV2.S vaccination and SARS-CoV-2 variants. Study-wide background: Among those in the COV1001 Ad26.COV2.S trial arm was the donor. Donor got 5x10^10 or 1x10^11 viral particles of Ad26.COV2.S. Findings of the study overall: After vaccination, reports described spike-specific CD8+ and CD4+ T cell responses as showing substantial breadth.

Sequencing used immunoSEQ multiplex PCR; TCRdb keeps in-frame clones, though not all of them. In the table there are 300,000 to 500,000 clones, more than 85% of which are singletons. Documented treatment: some 19 received Ad26.COV2.S at low or high dose, single or two shots; about 5 received placebo; per-sample allocation not given. The samples were gathered on day 63 after the first injection of vaccine or placebo. The donor was a Boston adult aged 18-55 years. This TCR was recovered from a person aged 18-65 years who received the Ad26.COV2.S COVID-19 vaccine or a placebo. Sequenced material: peripheral blood, taken in a trial of Ad26.COV2.S vaccine versus placebo. V and J are TRBV6-5 and TRBJ1-2, with TRBD1 identical over 9 bases. The CDR3, as DNA: TGTGCCAGCAGTTACTCGACGGGACAGGGCTATGGCTACACCTTC. Translated, it gives CASSYSTGQGYGYTF.